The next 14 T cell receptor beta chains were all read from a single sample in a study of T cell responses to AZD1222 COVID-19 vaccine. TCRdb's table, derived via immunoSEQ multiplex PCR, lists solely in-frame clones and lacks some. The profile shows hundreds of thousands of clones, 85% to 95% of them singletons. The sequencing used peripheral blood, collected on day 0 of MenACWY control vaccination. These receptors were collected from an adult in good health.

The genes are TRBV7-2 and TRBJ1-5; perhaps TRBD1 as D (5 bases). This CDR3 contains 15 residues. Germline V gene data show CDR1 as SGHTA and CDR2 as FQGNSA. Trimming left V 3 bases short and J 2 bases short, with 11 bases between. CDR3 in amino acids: CASSFTEGGNQPQHF. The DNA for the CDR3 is TGTGCCAGCAGCTTTACGGAAGGGGGCAATCAGCCCCAGCATTTT.

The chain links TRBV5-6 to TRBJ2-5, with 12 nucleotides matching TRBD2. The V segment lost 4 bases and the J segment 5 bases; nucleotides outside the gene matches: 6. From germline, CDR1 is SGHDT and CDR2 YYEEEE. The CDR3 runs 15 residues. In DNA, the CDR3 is TGTGCCAGCAGCAGGACTAGCGGGGTGACGGAGACCCAGTACTTC. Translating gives CASSRTSGVTETQYF.

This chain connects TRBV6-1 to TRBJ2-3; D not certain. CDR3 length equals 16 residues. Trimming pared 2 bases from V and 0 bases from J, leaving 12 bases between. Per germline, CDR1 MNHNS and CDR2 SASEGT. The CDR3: CASSERPNSSTDTQYF. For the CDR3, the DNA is TGTGCCAGCAGTGAACGCCCCAACTCTAGCACAGATACGCAGTATTTT.

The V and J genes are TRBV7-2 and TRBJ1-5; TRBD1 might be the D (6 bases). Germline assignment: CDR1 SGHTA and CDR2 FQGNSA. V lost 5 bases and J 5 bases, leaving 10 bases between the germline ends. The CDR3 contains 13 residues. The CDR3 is CASSRQVYQPQHF. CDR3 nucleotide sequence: TGTGCCAGCAGCCGACAGGTCTATCAGCCCCAGCATTTT.

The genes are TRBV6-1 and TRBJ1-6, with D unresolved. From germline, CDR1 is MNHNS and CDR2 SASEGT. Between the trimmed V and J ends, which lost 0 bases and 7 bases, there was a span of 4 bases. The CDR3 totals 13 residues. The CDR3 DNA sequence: TGTGCCAGCAGTGAAGCCAGAAATTCACCCCTCCACTTT. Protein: CASSEARNSPLHF.

Written as DNA, the CDR3 is TGCAGCGTGGGGGACAATTGGGGCTACACCTTC. Translated, it gives CSVGDNWGYTF. This chain connects TRBV29-1 to TRBJ1-2, with D possibly matching TRBD1 (6 bases). The germline V and J ends were trimmed by 6 bases and 8 bases, with 13 bases remaining between them. The CDR3 is 11 residues long. Germline lookup yields CDR1 SQVTM and CDR2 ANQGSEA. Supplemented by reference TRBV29-1 and TRBJ1-2, the full variable domain reads SAVISQKPSRDICQRGTSLTIQCQVDSQVTMMFWYRQQPGQSLTLIATANQGSEATYESGFVIDKFPISRPNLTFSTLTVSNMSPEDSSIYLCSVGDNWGYTFGSGTRLTVV.

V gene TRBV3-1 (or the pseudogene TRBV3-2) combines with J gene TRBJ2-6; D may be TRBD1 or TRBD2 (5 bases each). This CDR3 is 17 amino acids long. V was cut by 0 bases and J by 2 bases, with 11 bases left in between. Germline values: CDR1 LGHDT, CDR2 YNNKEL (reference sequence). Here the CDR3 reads CASSQDGRGPGANVLTF. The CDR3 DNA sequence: TGTGCCAGCAGCCAAGATGGCCGGGGCCCTGGGGCCAACGTCCTGACTTTC.

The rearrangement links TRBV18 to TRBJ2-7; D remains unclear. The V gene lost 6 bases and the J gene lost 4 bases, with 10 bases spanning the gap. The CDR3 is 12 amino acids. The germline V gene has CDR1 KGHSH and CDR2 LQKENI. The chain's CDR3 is CASSSNRYEQYF. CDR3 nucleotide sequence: TGTGCCAGCTCCTCCAATAGATACGAGCAGTACTTC.

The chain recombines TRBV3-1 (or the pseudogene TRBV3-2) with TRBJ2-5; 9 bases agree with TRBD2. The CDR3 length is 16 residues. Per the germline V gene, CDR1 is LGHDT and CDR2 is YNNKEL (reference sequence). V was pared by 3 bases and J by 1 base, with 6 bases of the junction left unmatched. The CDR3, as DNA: TGTGCCAGCAGCCATAATCTAGCGGGGACCCAAGAGACCCAGTACTTC. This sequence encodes CASSHNLAGTQETQYF.

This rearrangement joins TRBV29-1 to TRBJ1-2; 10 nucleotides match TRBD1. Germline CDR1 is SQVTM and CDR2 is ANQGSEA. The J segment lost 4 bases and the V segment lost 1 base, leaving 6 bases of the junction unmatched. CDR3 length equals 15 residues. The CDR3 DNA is TGCAGCGTTGAAGGGTGGGGACAGGGGAGCTATGGCTACACCTTC. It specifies CSVEGWGQGSYGYTF.

For the CDR3, the DNA is TGTGCCAGCAGCCCTAGGAGGGACACCGTAGGAGGTGAAAAACTGTTTTTT. Translation gives CASSPRRDTVGGEKLFF. The chain combines TRBV7-9 with TRBJ1-4; TRBD1 might be the D (6 bases). V dropped 5 bases and J dropped 7 bases, with 23 bases sitting between them. The CDR3 has 17 amino acids. The germline gives CDR1 SEHNR, CDR2 FQNEAQ (reference sequence).

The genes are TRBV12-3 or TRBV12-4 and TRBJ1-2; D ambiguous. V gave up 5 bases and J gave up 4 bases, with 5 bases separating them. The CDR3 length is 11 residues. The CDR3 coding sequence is TGTGCCAGCAGTGCCATCTATGGCTACACCTTC. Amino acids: CASSAIYGYTF.

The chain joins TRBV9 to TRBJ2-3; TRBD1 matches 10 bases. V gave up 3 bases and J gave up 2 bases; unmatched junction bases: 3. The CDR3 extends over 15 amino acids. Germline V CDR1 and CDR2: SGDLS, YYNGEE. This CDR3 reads CASSAGTGVTDTQYF. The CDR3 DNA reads TGTGCCAGCAGCGCAGGGACAGGGGTCACAGATACGCAGTATTTT.

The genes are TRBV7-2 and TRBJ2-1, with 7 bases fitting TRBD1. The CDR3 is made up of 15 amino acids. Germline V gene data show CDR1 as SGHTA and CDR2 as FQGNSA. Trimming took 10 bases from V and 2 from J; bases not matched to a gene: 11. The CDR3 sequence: CATDTGQGAYNEQFF. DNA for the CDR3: TGTGCCACCGACACAGGGCAGGGGGCCTACAATGAGCAGTTCTTC.